The 3 T cell receptor beta chains below all came from one sample that was sequenced in a study of cytomegalovirus exposure and HLA in healthy donors. Vbeta (60) and Jbeta (13) primers were used in the PCR. Using immunoSEQ multiplex PCR, the repertoire was profiled, and TCRdb retains in-frame clones only, with some absent. The table has about 160,000 clones, 65% to 90% seen once. Sequenced input: PBMCs. Receptor source: a woman under 30 in good health and CMV-seronegative.

The V gene is TRBV27, the J gene TRBJ1-1; TRBD1 might be the D (5 bases). V was pared by 4 bases and J by 6 bases, with 15 bases between. In germline, CDR1 is MNHEY, CDR2 SMNVEV (reference sequence). The CDR3 sequence is 14 residues long. CDR3 sequence (DNA): TGTGCCAGCAGTTCAGGCTGGACGGGGGCTGAAGCTTTCTTT. The encoded protein is CASSSGWTGAEAFF.

This clone was seen once. This rearrangement joins TRBV7-9 to TRBJ1-3; D is possibly TRBD1 (5 bases). The germline CDR1 and CDR2 sequences are SEHNR and FQNEAQ (reference sequence). The V end was cut by 5 bases, the J end by 4 bases, with 15 bases between. This CDR3 comprises 15 residues. This chain's CDR3 is CASSMTDLVGNTIYF. In DNA, the CDR3 is TGTGCCAGCAGCATGACAGACCTGGTGGGAAACACCATATATTTT.

The chain links TRBV6-1 to TRBJ2-7, with a tentative D call TRBD2 (5 bases). From germline, CDR1 is MNHNS and CDR2 SASEGT. CDR3 length equals 14 residues. V dropped 5 bases and J dropped 1 base, with 12 bases sitting between them. CDR3 sequence reads: CASSWTAGSYEQYF. In DNA, the CDR3 is TGTGCCAGCAGTTGGACTGCTGGGTCCTACGAGCAGTACTTC.